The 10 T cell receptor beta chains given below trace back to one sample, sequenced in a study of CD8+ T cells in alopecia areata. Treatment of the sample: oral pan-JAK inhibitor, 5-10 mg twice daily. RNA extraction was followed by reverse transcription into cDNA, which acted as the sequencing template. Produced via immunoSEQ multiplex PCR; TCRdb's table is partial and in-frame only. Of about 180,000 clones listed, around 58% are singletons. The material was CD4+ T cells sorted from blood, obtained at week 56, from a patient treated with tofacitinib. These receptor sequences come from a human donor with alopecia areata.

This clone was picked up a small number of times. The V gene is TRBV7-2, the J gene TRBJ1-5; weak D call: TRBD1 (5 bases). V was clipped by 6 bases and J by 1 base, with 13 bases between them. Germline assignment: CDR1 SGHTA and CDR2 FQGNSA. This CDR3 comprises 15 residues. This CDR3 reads CASRPGGPSNQPQHF. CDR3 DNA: TGTGCCAGCAGGCCGGGGGGTCCGAGCAATCAGCCCCAGCATTTT.

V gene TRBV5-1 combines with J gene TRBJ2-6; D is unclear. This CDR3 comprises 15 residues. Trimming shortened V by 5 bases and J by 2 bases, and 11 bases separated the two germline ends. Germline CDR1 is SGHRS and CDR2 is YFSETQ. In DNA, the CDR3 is TGCGCCAGCAGATTCGAGGTAACTGGGGCCAACGTCCTGACTTTC. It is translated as CASRFEVTGANVLTF. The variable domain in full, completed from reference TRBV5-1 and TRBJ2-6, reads KAGVTQTPRYLIKTRGQQVTLSCSPISGHRSVSWYQQTPGQGLQFLFEYFSETQRNKGNFPGRFSGRQFSNSRSEMNVSTLELGDSALYLCASRFEVTGANVLTFGAGSRLTVL.

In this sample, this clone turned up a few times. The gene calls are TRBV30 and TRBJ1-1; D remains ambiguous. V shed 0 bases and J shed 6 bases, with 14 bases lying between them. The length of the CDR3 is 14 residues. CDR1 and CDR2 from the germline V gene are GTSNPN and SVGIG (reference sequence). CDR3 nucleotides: TGTGCCTGGAGTGTACAAGTCTGGCAGCCTGAAGCTTTCTTT. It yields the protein CAWSVQVWQPEAFF.

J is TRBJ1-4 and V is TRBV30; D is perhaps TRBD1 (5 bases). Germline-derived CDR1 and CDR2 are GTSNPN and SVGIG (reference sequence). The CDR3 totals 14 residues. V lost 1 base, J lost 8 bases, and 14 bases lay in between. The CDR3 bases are TGTGCCTGGAGTGAATCCGGGACTGTGGAAAAACTGTTTTTT. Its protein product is CAWSESGTVEKLFF.

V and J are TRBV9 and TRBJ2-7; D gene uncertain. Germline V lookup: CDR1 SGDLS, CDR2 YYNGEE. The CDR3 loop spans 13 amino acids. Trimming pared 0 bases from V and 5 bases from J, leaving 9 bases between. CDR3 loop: CASSVGPRDEQYF. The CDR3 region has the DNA TGTGCCAGCAGCGTAGGTCCAAGGGACGAGCAGTACTTC.

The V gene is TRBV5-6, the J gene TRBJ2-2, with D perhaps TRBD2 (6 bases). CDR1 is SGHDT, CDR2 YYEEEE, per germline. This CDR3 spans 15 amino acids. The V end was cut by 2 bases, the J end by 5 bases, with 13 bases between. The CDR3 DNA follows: TGTGCCAGCAGCTTCGGTCACCGGGAGACCGGGGAGCTGTTTTTT. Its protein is CASSFGHRETGELFF.

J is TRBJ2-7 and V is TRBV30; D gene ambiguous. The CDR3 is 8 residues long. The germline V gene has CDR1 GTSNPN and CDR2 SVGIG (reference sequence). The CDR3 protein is CSLGEQYF. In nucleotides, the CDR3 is TGTTCATTAGGCGAGCAGTACTTC.

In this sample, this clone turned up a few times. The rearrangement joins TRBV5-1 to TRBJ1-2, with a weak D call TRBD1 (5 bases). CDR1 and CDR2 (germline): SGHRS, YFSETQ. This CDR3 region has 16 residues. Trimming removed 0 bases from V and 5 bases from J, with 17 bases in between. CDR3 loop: CASSLGQARGFYGYTF. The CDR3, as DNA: TGCGCCAGCAGCTTGGGGCAGGCAAGGGGTTTTTATGGCTACACCTTC.

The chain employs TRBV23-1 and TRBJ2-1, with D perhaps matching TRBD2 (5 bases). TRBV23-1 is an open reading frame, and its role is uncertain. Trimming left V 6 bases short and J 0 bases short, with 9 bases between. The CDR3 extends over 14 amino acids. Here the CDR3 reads CASRERSSYNEQFF. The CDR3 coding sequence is TGCGCCAGCAGGGAGCGGAGCTCCTACAATGAGCAGTTCTTC.

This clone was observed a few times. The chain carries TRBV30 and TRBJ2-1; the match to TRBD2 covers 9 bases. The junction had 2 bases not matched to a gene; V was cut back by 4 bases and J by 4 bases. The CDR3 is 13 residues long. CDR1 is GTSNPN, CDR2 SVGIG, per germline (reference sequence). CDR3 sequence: CAWTSGAYNEQFF. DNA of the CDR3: TGTGCCTGGACTAGCGGGGCTTACAATGAGCAGTTCTTC.